This T cell receptor (beta chain) was captured by sequencing in a study of cytomegalovirus exposure and HLA in healthy donors. Study-level findings and limits: Several of the most significant clusters were apparently associated with common viral pathogens in a later analysis. Among the sequence variants, a highly shared cluster was likely an artifact of sequencing. Fewer N-insertions than the 666-donor mean were reportedly shown by an Asian-associated ancestry cluster in a later analysis.

The PCR was carried out with 60 Vbeta primers and 13 Jbeta primers. Repertoires were generated with immunoSEQ multiplex PCR, while TCRdb's copy carries only in-frame clones and drops some. Altogether about 140,000 clones are present, 80% being singletons, with the ten largest covering 4.5%. The germline V and J ends were trimmed by 3 bases and 0 bases, with 8 bases remaining between them. Germline CDR1 SNHLY, CDR2 FYNNEI. This CDR3 contains 14 residues. This clone occurred once. Its target is not known. The TCR was taken from a middle-aged man in good health and CMV-seronegative. The sequencing input was PBMCs. The chain uses TRBV2 and TRBJ2-5; D is uncertain. CDR3 amino acids: CASSDSQYQETQYF. CDR3 coding DNA: TGTGCCAGCAGTGATTCACAGTACCAAGAGACCCAGTACTTC. Using reference TRBV2 and TRBJ2-5 for the parts outside the CDR3, the full variable domain is EPEVTQTPSHQVTQMGQEVILRCVPISNHLYFYWYRQILGQKVEFLVSFYNNEISEKSEIFDDQFSVERPDGSNFTLKIRSTKLEDSAMYFCASSDSQYQETQYFGPGTRLLVL.